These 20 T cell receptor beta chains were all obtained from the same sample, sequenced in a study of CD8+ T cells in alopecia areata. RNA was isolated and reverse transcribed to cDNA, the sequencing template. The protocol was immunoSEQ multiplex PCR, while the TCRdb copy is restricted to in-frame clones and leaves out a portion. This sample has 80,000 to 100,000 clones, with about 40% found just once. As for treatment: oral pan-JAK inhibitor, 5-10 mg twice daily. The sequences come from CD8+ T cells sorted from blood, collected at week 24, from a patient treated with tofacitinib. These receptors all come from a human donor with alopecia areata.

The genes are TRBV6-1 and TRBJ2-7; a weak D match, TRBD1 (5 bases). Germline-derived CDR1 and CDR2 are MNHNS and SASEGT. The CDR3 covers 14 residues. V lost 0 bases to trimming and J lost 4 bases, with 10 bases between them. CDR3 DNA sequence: TGTGCCAGCAGTGAAGCGACAGCCTATTACGAGCAGTACTTC. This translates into CASSEATAYYEQYF.

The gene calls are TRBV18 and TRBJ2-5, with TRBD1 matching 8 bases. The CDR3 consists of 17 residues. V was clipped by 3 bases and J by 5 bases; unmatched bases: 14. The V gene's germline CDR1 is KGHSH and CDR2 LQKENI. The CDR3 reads CASSPSAGQGIRETQYF. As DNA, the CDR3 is TGTGCCAGCTCACCGTCAGCAGGACAGGGTATACGGGAGACCCAGTACTTC.

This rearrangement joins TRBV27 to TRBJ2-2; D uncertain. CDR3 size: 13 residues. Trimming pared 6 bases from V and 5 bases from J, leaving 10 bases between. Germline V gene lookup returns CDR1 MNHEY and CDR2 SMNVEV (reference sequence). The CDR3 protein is CASRLWGTGELFF. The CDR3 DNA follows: TGTGCCAGCAGGCTCTGGGGAACCGGGGAGCTGTTTTTT.

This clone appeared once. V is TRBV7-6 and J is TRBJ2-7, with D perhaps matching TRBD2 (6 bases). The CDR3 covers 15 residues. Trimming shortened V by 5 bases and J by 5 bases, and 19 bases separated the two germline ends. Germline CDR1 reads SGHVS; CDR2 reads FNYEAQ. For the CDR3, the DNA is TGTGCCAGCAGCCAGGCCTGGAGACTAGGCGACGAGCAGTACTTC. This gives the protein CASSQAWRLGDEQYF.

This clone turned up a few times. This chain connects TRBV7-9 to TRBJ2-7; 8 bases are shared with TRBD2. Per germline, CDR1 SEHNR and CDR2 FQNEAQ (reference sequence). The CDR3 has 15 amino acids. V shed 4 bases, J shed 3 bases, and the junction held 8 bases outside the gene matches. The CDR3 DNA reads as TGTGCCAGCAGCTCGCCCGGGACTAGTTACTACGAGCAGTACTTC. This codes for CASSSPGTSYYEQYF.

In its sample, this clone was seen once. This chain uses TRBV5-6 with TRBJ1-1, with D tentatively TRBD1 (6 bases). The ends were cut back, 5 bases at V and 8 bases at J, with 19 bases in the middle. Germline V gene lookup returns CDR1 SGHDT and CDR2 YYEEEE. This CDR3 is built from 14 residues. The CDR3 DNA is TGTGCCAGCAGTGGAGGGGGGACGGGGCGGGAAGCTTTCTTT. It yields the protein CASSGGGTGREAFF.

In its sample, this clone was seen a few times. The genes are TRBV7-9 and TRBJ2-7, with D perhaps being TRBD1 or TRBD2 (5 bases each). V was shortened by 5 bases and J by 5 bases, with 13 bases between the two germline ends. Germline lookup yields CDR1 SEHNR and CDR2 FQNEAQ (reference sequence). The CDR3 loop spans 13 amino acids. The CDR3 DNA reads TGTGCCAGCAGCACGGATCGGGGCAACGAGCAGTACTTC. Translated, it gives CASSTDRGNEQYF.

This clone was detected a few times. The CDR3 reads CASSQDTTGPNQPQHF. The CDR3 DNA is TGCGCCAGCAGCCAAGATACGACAGGGCCAAATCAGCCCCAGCATTTT. The J gene is TRBJ1-5, the V gene TRBV4-3; 7 nucleotides agree with TRBD1. Germline trimming cut 0 bases from V and 4 bases from J; bases unmatched to any gene: 6. The length of the CDR3 is 16 residues. CDR1 and CDR2 (germline): LGHNA, YSLEER.

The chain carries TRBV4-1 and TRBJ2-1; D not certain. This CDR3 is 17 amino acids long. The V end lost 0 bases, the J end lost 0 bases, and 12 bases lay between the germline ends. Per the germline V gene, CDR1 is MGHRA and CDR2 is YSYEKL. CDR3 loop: CASSQDGGPVSYNEQFF. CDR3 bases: TGCGCCAGCAGCCAAGATGGCGGACCTGTCTCCTACAATGAGCAGTTCTTC.

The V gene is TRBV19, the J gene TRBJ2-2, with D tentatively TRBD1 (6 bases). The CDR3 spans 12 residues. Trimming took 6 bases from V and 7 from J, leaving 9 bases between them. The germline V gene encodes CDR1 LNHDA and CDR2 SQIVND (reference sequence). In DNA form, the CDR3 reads TGTGCCAGTAGACAGGGAAACGGGGAGCTGTTTTTT. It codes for CASRQGNGELFF. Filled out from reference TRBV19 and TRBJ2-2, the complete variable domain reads DGGITQSPKYLFRKEGQNVTLSCEQNLNHDAMYWYRQDPGQGLRLIYYSQIVNDFQKGDIAEGYSVSREKKESFPLTVTSAQKNPTAFYLCASRQGNGELFFGEGSRLTVL.

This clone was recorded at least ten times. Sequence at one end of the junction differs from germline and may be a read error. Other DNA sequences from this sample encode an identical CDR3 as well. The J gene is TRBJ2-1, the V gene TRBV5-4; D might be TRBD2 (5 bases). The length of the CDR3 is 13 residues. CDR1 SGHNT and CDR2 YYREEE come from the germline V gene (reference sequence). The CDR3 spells CASSQEGSNEQFF. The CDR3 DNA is TGCGCCAGCAGCCAAGAGGGTTCCAATGAGCAGTTCTTC.

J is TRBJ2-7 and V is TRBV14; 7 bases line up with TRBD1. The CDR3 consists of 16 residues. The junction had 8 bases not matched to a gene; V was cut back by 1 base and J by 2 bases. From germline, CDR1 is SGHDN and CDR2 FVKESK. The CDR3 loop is CASSQVEDRNTYEQYF. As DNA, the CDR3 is TGTGCCAGCAGCCAAGTAGAGGACAGGAACACCTACGAGCAGTACTTC.

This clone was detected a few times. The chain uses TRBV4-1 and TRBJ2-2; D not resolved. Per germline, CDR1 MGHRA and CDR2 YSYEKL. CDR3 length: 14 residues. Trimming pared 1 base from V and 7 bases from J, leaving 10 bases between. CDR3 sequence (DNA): TGCGCCAGCAGCCAAGGAAGTGGGCTCGGGGAGCTGTTTTTT. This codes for CASSQGSGLGELFF.

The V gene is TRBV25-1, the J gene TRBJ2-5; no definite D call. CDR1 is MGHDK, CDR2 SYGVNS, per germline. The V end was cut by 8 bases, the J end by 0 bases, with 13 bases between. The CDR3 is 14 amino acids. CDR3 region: CASLASGYQETQYF. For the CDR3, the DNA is TGTGCCAGCTTAGCCAGTGGGTACCAAGAGACCCAGTACTTC.

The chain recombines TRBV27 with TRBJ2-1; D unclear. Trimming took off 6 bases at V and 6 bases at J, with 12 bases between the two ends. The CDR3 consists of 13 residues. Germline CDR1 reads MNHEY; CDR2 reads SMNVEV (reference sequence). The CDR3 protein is CASRVSPGNEQFF. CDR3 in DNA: TGTGCCAGCAGGGTGTCCCCCGGCAATGAGCAGTTCTTC.

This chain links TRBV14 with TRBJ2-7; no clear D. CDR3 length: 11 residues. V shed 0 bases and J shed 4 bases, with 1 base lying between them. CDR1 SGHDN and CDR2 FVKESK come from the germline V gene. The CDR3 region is CASSQDYEQYF. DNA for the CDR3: TGTGCCAGCAGCCAAGATTACGAGCAGTACTTC.

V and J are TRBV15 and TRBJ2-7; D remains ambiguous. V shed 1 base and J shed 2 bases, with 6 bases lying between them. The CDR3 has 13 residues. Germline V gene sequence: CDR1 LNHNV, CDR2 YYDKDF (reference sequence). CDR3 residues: CATSRVITYEQYF. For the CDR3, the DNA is TGTGCCACCAGCAGAGTCATAACCTACGAGCAGTACTTC. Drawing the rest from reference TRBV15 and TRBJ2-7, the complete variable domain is DAMVIQNPRYQVTQFGKPVTLSCSQTLNHNVMYWYQQKSSQAPKLLFHYYDKDFNNEADTPDNFQSRRPNTSFCFLDIRSPGLGDTAMYLCATSRVITYEQYFGPGTRLTVT.

CDR3 sequence: CASSYKGSGEQYF. The CDR3 nucleotides are TGTGCCAGCAGTTACAAGGGTTCGGGAGAGCAGTACTTC. V is TRBV6-5 and J is TRBJ2-7; D may be TRBD2 (5 bases). Trimming removed 2 bases from V and 7 bases from J, with 12 bases in between. The CDR3 has 13 amino acids. Germline V gives CDR1 MNHEY, CDR2 SVGAGI.

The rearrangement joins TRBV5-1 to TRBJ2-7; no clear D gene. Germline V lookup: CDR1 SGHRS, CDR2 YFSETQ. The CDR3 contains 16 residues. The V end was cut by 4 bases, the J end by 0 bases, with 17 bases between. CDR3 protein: CASSQDRAEGSYEQYF. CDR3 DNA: TGCGCCAGCAGCCAAGATAGGGCGGAAGGCTCCTACGAGCAGTACTTC.

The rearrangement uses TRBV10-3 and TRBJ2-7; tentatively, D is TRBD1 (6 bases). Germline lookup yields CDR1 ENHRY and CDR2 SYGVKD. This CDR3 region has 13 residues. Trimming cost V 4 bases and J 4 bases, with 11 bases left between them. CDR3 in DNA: TGTGCCATCAGTGTACCAGGGGAATACGAGCAGTACTTC. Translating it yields CAISVPGEYEQYF.